A single sample is the source of the 6 T cell receptor beta chains below, sequenced in a study of long-term antiretroviral therapy in people with HIV. The immunoSEQ assay was v3.0, run at survey level. The assay was immunoSEQ multiplex PCR, and TCRdb's table has in-frame clones only and misses some. The table includes approximately 35,000 clones, about 94% detected once. The sample was unsorted PBMCs, taken around 5.4 years after starting antiretroviral therapy. The receptors were sampled from a woman between 45 and 60 years old with HIV.

The V and J genes are TRBV5-6 and TRBJ2-7; no reliable D call. There are 15 residues in the CDR3. Germline V gene sequence: CDR1 SGHDT, CDR2 YYEEEE. V was clipped by 0 bases and J by 3 bases, with 13 bases between them. CDR3 sequence (DNA): TGTGCCAGCAGCTTGGCGGGCCTAACGGACTACGAGCAGTACTTC. Translation: CASSLAGLTDYEQYF.

The CDR3 spells CASSLGSGLPTGELFF. The CDR3 DNA is TGTGCCAGCAGCTTAGGGTCGGGACTACCCACCGGGGAGCTGTTTTTT. This chain connects TRBV7-6 to TRBJ2-2; 7 bases are a match to TRBD2. Germline-derived CDR1 and CDR2 are SGHVS and FNYEAQ. J was trimmed by 4 bases and V by 1 base; bases with no gene match: 6. The CDR3 extends over 16 amino acids.

V gene TRBV25-1 combines with J gene TRBJ2-7; 11 bases agree with TRBD2. CDR3 size: 15 residues. Germline V lookup: CDR1 MGHDK, CDR2 SYGVNS. The junction had 9 bases not matched to a gene; V was cut back by 4 bases and J by 7 bases. The CDR3 protein is CASSGFSGGAREQYF. CDR3 nucleotides: TGTGCCAGCAGTGGATTTAGCGGGGGGGCGCGTGAGCAGTACTTC.

The genes are TRBV4-1 and TRBJ2-5, with D hard to call. The ends were cut back, 0 bases at V and 5 bases at J, with 13 bases in the middle. The CDR3 has 15 amino acids. The germline V gene encodes CDR1 MGHRA and CDR2 YSYEKL. In DNA form, the CDR3 reads TGCGCCAGCAGCCAAGATATGAACCGCCTCGAGACCCAGTACTTC. Translated, it gives CASSQDMNRLETQYF.

J is TRBJ1-3 and V is TRBV7-2, with 9 positions matching TRBD1. Germline V gene sequence: CDR1 SGHTA, CDR2 FQGNSA. The CDR3 consists of 17 residues. Germline trimming cut 1 base from V and 0 bases from J; bases unmatched to any gene: 4. CDR3 loop: CASSLGGQGISGNTIYF. Here the CDR3 DNA reads TGTGCCAGCAGCTTAGGGGGACAGGGAATCTCTGGAAACACCATATATTTT.

V is TRBV6-6 and J is TRBJ1-6; the D is unclear. Germline CDR1 and CDR2: MNHNY and SVGAGI (reference sequence). This CDR3 region has 15 residues. Trimming stripped 4 bases from V and 0 bases from J, with 7 bases between. CDR3 protein: CASSSRSSYNSPLHF. The CDR3 DNA sequence: TGTGCCAGCAGTTCCAGGAGCTCCTATAATTCACCCCTCCACTTT.